Following are 23 T cell receptor beta chains from one sample sequenced in a study of a mutant IDH1 vaccine in newly diagnosed glioma. Sample time point: baseline, week 1 (first vaccination visit). Treatment given: pre-vaccination baseline after standard-of-care therapy. Assay: immunoSEQ multiplex PCR; the TCRdb copy retains only in-frame clones and omits some. This sample yields around 88,000 clones, of which about four fifths are seen a single time; around 7% belongs to the top ten. The input for sequencing was PBMCs, taken from a glioma patient treated with radiotherapy, temozolomide or both. These TCRs come from a man aged 35 to 55 with glioma.

The chain carries TRBV19 and TRBJ2-7; D perhaps matches TRBD2 (5 bases). The germline V gene encodes CDR1 LNHDA and CDR2 SQIVND (reference sequence). This CDR3 spans 13 amino acids. V was trimmed by 3 bases and J by 2 bases, leaving 8 bases between them. CDR3 coding DNA: TGTGCCAGTAGTATGACGGGAACCTACGAGCAGTACTTC. Its protein product is CASSMTGTYEQYF.

This chain uses TRBV7-2 with TRBJ1-1, with 7 bases fitting TRBD1. CDR1 is SGHTA, CDR2 FQGNSA, per germline. The CDR3 sequence is 14 residues long. Trimming cost V 5 bases and J 0 bases; bases outside gene matches: 3. This CDR3 reads CASSLQGMNTEAFF. Written as DNA, the CDR3 is TGTGCCAGCAGCCTACAGGGGATGAACACTGAAGCTTTCTTT.

The chain recombines TRBV7-6 with TRBJ1-5, with D maybe TRBD1 (6 bases). Trimming cost V 1 base and J 4 bases, with 11 bases left between them. Germline loops: CDR1 SGHVS, CDR2 FNYEAQ. CDR3 length: 15 residues. The CDR3 DNA is TGTGCCAGCAGCTTAGTTCAGGGGTGGAATCAGCCCCAGCATTTT. Translating it yields CASSLVQGWNQPQHF.

The rearrangement uses TRBV5-5 and TRBJ1-1, with 8 bases fitting TRBD1. CDR1 and CDR2 from the germline V gene are SGHKS and YYEKEE (reference sequence). CDR3 length: 16 amino acids. With 4 bases clipped from V and 0 bases from J, the junction kept 8 bases outside the gene matches. As DNA, the CDR3 is TGTGCCAGCAGCCCGACCGGGACAGGCATGAACACTGAAGCTTTCTTT. Translation gives CASSPTGTGMNTEAFF.

This chain uses TRBV14 with TRBJ2-5; D possibly uses TRBD1 or TRBD2 (6 bases each). Germline V gene data show CDR1 as SGHDN and CDR2 as FVKESK. The CDR3 runs 15 residues. The V gene lost 4 bases and the J gene lost 5 bases, with 17 bases spanning the gap. The CDR3 coding sequence is TGTGCCAGCAGCCCGGGGGAGCGGAGGGGGGAGACCCAGTACTTC. This encodes CASSPGERRGETQYF.

The chain joins TRBV28 to TRBJ2-6; TRBD1 is a possible D gene (6 bases). Germline V CDR1 and CDR2: MDHEN, SYDVKM. The CDR3 extends over 17 amino acids. Trimming took off 6 bases at V and 0 bases at J, with 15 bases between the two ends. The CDR3 coding sequence is TGTGCCAGCAGCCCAACGACAGGTTCCTCTGGGGCCAACGTCCTGACTTTC. It yields the protein CASSPTTGSSGANVLTF.

The chain employs TRBV2 and TRBJ1-4; maybe TRBD1 (6 bases). CDR1 is SNHLY, CDR2 FYNNEI, per germline. The CDR3 runs to 15 residues. Trimming took 4 bases from V and 0 from J, leaving 9 bases between them. CDR3 in amino acids: CASSGGHPTNEKLFF. CDR3 bases: TGTGCCAGCAGTGGGGGACACCCAACTAATGAAAAACTGTTTTTT.

This sequence joins TRBV2 and TRBJ1-2, with unresolved D. The CDR3 extends over 12 amino acids. Trimming removed 8 bases from V and 8 bases from J, with 15 bases in between. CDR1 is SNHLY, CDR2 FYNNEI, per germline. CDR3 bases: TGTGCCAGCCTTGAGGCCTACGGGGGCTACACCTTC. It specifies CASLEAYGGYTF.

The chain links TRBV25-1 to TRBJ2-3; D is possibly TRBD1 or TRBD2 (5 bases each). The length of the CDR3 is 14 residues. With 0 bases removed from V and 5 bases from J, the gap between germline ends came to 9 bases. Germline CDR1 reads MGHDK; CDR2 reads SYGVNS. The CDR3 bases are TGTGCCAGCAGTGAATATTCGGGACGAGATACGCAGTATTTT. Translating it yields CASSEYSGRDTQYF.

The rearrangement uses TRBV29-1 and TRBJ2-5; weak D call: TRBD1 (5 bases). Germline loops: CDR1 SQVTM, CDR2 ANQGSEA. V lost 3 bases and J lost 2, with 10 bases in between. The CDR3 runs to 13 residues. CDR3 residues: CSVDRATQETQYF. In DNA form, the CDR3 reads TGCAGCGTTGACAGGGCCACACAAGAGACCCAGTACTTC.

There are many counts of this clone. CDR3 sequence reads: CATRWGETQYF. Written as DNA, the CDR3 is TGTGCCACCCGGTGGGGGGAGACCCAGTACTTC. V is TRBV19 and J is TRBJ2-5; either TRBD1 or TRBD2 may fit D (5 bases each). CDR1 LNHDA and CDR2 SQIVND come from the germline V gene (reference sequence). The V end lost 10 bases, the J end lost 5 bases, and 11 bases lay between the germline ends. The CDR3 covers 11 residues.

The chain employs TRBV19 and TRBJ2-1; 8 positions agree with TRBD2. Per germline, CDR1 LNHDA and CDR2 SQIVND (reference sequence). The CDR3 consists of 13 residues. V shed 7 bases and J 6 bases; nucleotides not matched to a gene: 5. The DNA of the CDR3 is TGTGCCAGTACTACTAGCGGTCGCAATGAGCAGTTCTTC. Translation: CASTTSGRNEQFF.

This clone turned up a few times. The DNA for the CDR3 is TGTGCCTGGGACTTCACAGATACGCAGTATTTT. Translation gives CAWDFTDTQYF. V is TRBV30 and J is TRBJ2-3; D unresolved. Germline CDR1 and CDR2: GTSNPN and SVGIG (reference sequence). The length of the CDR3 is 11 residues. V lost 5 bases to trimming and J lost 2 bases, with 5 bases between them.

This clone was counted a single time. This chain links TRBV5-6 with TRBJ2-7; no definite D call. With 7 bases removed from V and 1 base from J, the gap between germline ends came to 3 bases. Per the germline V gene, CDR1 is SGHDT and CDR2 is YYEEEE. This CDR3 contains 10 residues. The CDR3 DNA is TGTGCCAGCGGATCCTACGAGCAGTACTTC. Encoded protein: CASGSYEQYF.

The chain has TRBV10-3 and TRBJ2-7; 9 bases match TRBD2. Unmatched junction bases numbered 11, after V lost 6 bases and J lost 2 bases. Germline V gene sequence: CDR1 ENHRY, CDR2 SYGVKD. The CDR3 consists of 16 residues. CDR3 region: CAIRDPGTSITYEQYF. The CDR3 DNA is TGTGCCATCAGGGACCCCGGGACTAGCATTACCTACGAGCAGTACTTC.

This chain uses TRBV5-4 with TRBJ2-6; no reliable D call. This CDR3 has 13 amino acids. Germline V gene data show CDR1 as SGHNT and CDR2 as YYREEE (reference sequence). V was clipped by 7 bases and J by 5 bases, with 10 bases between them. The CDR3 sequence is CASQAGRANVLTF. The CDR3 nucleotides read TGTGCCAGCCAGGCCGGTCGGGCCAACGTCCTGACTTTC.

The CDR3 DNA sequence: TGTGCCAGCAGCCTAGTTGTACCGGGACAGAAAAACATTCAGTACTTC. Translated, it gives CASSLVVPGQKNIQYF. This chain connects TRBV28 to TRBJ2-4; 7 positions match TRBD1. CDR1 is MDHEN and CDR2 is SYDVKM in the germline V gene. J was trimmed by 4 bases and V by 6 bases; bases with no gene match: 12. This CDR3 is 16 amino acids long.

The V call is TRBV5-1, the J call TRBJ2-2; possible D gene TRBD2, 5 bases. V lost 7 bases to trimming and J lost 7 bases, with 17 bases between them. The CDR3 runs 14 residues. Germline V gene data show CDR1 as SGHRS and CDR2 as YFSETQ. The CDR3 is CASRAAVLDGELFF. The CDR3 DNA follows: TGCGCCAGCCGAGCGGCGGTTTTAGACGGGGAGCTGTTTTTT.

The rearrangement links TRBV7-3 to TRBJ1-1, with D maybe TRBD1 (5 bases). In germline, CDR1 is SGHTA, CDR2 FQGTGA. Trimming left V 0 bases short and J 5 bases short, with 13 bases between. CDR3 size: 15 residues. In DNA, the CDR3 is TGTGCCAGCAGCTTAACTCGTGGCAGGGTTACTGAAGCTTTCTTT. Residues: CASSLTRGRVTEAFF.

As for this clone: The junction and the germline gene differ at one end; a read error may be behind it. The J gene is TRBJ2-7, the V gene TRBV10-1; TRBD1 matches at 9 bases. CDR3 length: 10 amino acids. In germline, CDR1 is WNHNN, CDR2 SYGVQD (reference sequence). CDR3 nucleotide sequence: TGCGCCAGCAGTGCACAGGGGGCCTTTTTC. This codes for CASSAQGAFF.

V and J are TRBV15 and TRBJ1-4, with 7 nucleotides matching TRBD1. Germline V gene lookup returns CDR1 LNHNV and CDR2 YYDKDF (reference sequence). This CDR3 region has 14 residues. Trimming cost V 7 bases and J 4 bases; bases outside gene matches: 6. CDR3 amino acids: CATTGTANNEKLFF. CDR3 bases: TGTGCCACCACCGGGACAGCTAATAATGAAAAACTGTTTTTT. The full variable domain, with the rest looked up from reference TRBV15 and TRBJ1-4, is DAMVIQNPRYQVTQFGKPVTLSCSQTLNHNVMYWYQQKSSQAPKLLFHYYDKDFNNEADTPDNFQSRRPNTSFCFLDIRSPGLGDTAMYLCATTGTANNEKLFFGSGTQLSVL.

The chain has TRBV7-2 and TRBJ1-1; D unclear. The CDR3 loop spans 14 amino acids. Germline loops: CDR1 SGHTA, CDR2 FQGNSA. Trimming took off 5 bases at V and 4 bases at J, with 14 bases between the two ends. CDR3 protein: CASSLISGSTEAFF. CDR3 sequence (DNA): TGTGCCAGCAGCCTAATCTCGGGCTCCACTGAAGCTTTCTTT.

Notes on this clone: Germline is not matched at one junction end, which may reflect a read error. The chain is built from TRBV5-4 and TRBJ2-2; no clear D. This CDR3 contains 14 residues. Germline V gene data show CDR1 as SGHNT and CDR2 as YYREEE (reference sequence). The CDR3 sequence: CASSQAPYTGELFF. CDR3 coding DNA: TGCGCCAGCAGCCAAGCCCCGTACACCGGGGAGCTGTTTTTT.